The sequence of this TCR beta chain was determined in a study of PD-1 blockade in classical Hodgkin lymphoma. The assay was immunoSEQ multiplex PCR, and TCRdb's table has in-frame clones only and misses some. The sample has tens of thousands of clones; 89% are singletons. This CDR3 has 15 amino acids. Trimming took 2 bases from V and 7 from J; bases not matched to a gene: 5. Germline-derived CDR1 and CDR2 are KGHSH and LQKENI. This clone has more than one count but fewer than ten. The antigen remains undetermined. Relapses following autologous stem cell transplantation were seen in all patients, with brentuximab vedotin exposure varying. Study-level results: No one has yet defined what causes the repertoire differences, which may be disease activity or prior therapy. Newly diagnosed patients had diversity similar to the baseline diversity of complete responders. Reports indicated that newly diagnosed patients had lower baseline TCR diversity than healthy donors did.

The chain has TRBV18 and TRBJ2-2; 9 bases line up with TRBD1. Here the sequenced sample was peripheral blood mononuclear cells (PBMCs), taken at baseline. The source of this sequence is a human donor with classical Hodgkin lymphoma. The CDR3 sequence is CASSPSGQGNGELFF. The CDR3 nucleotides read TGTGCCAGCTCACCAAGTGGACAGGGGAACGGGGAGCTGTTTTTT.